The entry that follows covers one T cell receptor beta chain sequence. Its target is not known. The source of the sample is a study of shared clonotypes between healthy human individuals. Study-wide background: Participating donors consisted of two women and three men aged 18 to 49. Study-wide results and caveats: For naive CD4 cells, around 5% of clonotypes were shared across a handful of donors.

Clones were sequenced by immunoSEQ multiplex PCR, and TCRdb holds only the in-frame ones, with some missing. The repertoire includes millions of clones, 85% to 95% of them detected once, and over 0.12% sits in the top ten. Trimming removed 0 bases at V and 5 bases at J, with 13 bases between. Germline assignment: CDR1 GTSNPN and CDR2 SVGIG (reference sequence). The CDR3 covers 14 residues. Partitioning of CD4+ cells yielded a CD45RA+ naive subset and a CD45RA-negative memory subset. The genes are TRBV30 and TRBJ1-1, with D uncertain. Sequencing used naive CD4+ T cells sorted from blood. Subset described: CD45RA+ positively selected. The sequence came from a man in his late teens or twenties in good health. This chain's CDR3 is CAWSVWSLGTEAFF. Here the CDR3 DNA reads TGTGCCTGGAGTGTATGGAGTCTGGGGACTGAAGCTTTCTTT.